This T cell receptor (beta chain) was sequenced in a study of T cells in Graves' hyperthyroidism and ophthalmopathy. Study summary: Staff took peripheral blood when the initial diagnosis was made, before any treatment began. General study results and limits: Researchers report that a 13 V-J model separated ophthalmopathy from stable hyperthyroidism.

When ophthalmopathy did not progress within 18 months, Graves' hyperthyroidism was considered stable. Participants, patients aged 18 to 65, had newly diagnosed hyperthyroidism with a duration under 2 months. What was amplified from RNA transcripts were TCR beta CDR3 regions. RT-PCR in the first round (using the HTBI primer set) targeted the TCR CDR3. TCRdb reanalysed the multiplex PCR reads using MiXCR and keeps one entry per CDR3 protein. This sample has hundreds of thousands of distinct CDR3 sequences, with about two fifths found just once. This clonotype appeared a single time. Its target is unknown. At one end the junction does not follow the germline gene, possibly because of a read error. Germline loops: CDR1 LNHDA, CDR2 SQIVND (reference sequence). The CDR3 has 17 amino acids.

The chain is built from TRBV19 and TRBJ1-2; D may be TRBD1 (6 bases). The TCR originated in a man aged 18 to 35 with Graves' hyperthyroidism. Sequenced: blood. CDR3: CASSIASQGRGNYDYTF. For the CDR3, the DNA is TGTGCCAGTAGTATCGCCTCACAGGGTAGAGGTAACTATGACTACACCTTC. The whole variable domain, remainder taken from reference TRBV19 and TRBJ1-2, is DGGITQSPKYLFRKEGQNVTLSCEQNLNHDAMYWYRQDPGQGLRLIYYSQIVNDFQKGDIAEGYSVSREKKESFPLTVTSAQKNPTAFYLCASSIASQGRGNYDYTFGSGTRLTVV.